The rows below give T cell receptor beta chains drawn from one sample of a study of T cells in localized non-small cell lung cancer. Sequencing used immunoSEQ multiplex PCR; TCRdb keeps in-frame clones, though not all of them. Among roughly 26,000 clones listed, over 75% were seen once. Sequencing was performed on peripheral blood, taken before any cancer treatment. The receptor set was obtained from a man between 40 and 70 years old with stage III squamous cell lung carcinoma. Each CDR3 is given with its conserved first and last residue. The order of the fields is clone size, J gene, D gene, V gene, CDR3 DNA, CDR3 protein. A D gene is named only where the DNA matches it firmly. Clone size is stated in some rows and not others, as once, few, many or a class when expanded.

size: NA
J: TRBJ1-1
D: NA
V: TRBV5-6
DNA: TGTGCCAGCAGCTCAGCACTCCAATCGGCTTTCTTT
CDR3: CASSSALQSAFF

size: few
J: TRBJ1-2
D: NA
V: TRBV7-8
DNA: TGTGCCAGCAGCCCCTCCGCCAGGGGCTATGGCTACACCTTC
CDR3: CASSPSARGYGYTF

size: NA
J: TRBJ1-3
D: NA
V: TRBV19
DNA: TGTGCCAGTAGTATAAGTACATTCTCTGGAAACACCATATATTTT
CDR3: CASSISTFSGNTIYF

size: once
J: TRBJ2-7
D: TRBD1
V: TRBV19
DNA: TGTGCCAGTAGGTCGGGACAGGGTAGCTCATACGAGCAGTACTTC
CDR3: CASRSGQGSSYEQYF

size: NA
J: TRBJ1-6
D: NA
V: TRBV5-5
DNA: TGTGCCAGCAGCTTGGACAGCTCCTATAATTCACCCCTCCACTTT
CDR3: CASSLDSSYNSPLHF

size: NA
J: TRBJ2-7
D: NA
V: TRBV5-1
DNA: TGCGCCAGCAGCCCACTAGTGAGGAGCTCCTACGAGCAGTACTTC
CDR3: CASSPLVRSSYEQYF

size: NA
J: TRBJ2-1
D: TRBD2
V: TRBV6-5
DNA: TGTGCCAGCGGGGGGGGAAATGAGCAGTTCTTC
CDR3: CASGGGNEQFF

size: few
J: TRBJ1-5
D: NA
V: TRBV4-1
DNA: TGCGCCAGCAGCCAAGATCCCGCTGTGTTGCGCAATCAGCCCCAGCATTTT
CDR3: CASSQDPAVLRNQPQHF

size: NA
J: TRBJ2-2
D: TRBD2
V: TRBV10-2
DNA: TGCGCCAGCAGGGGCCCGACTAGCGGGAGATGGGGCGGGGAGCTGTTTTTT
CDR3: CASRGPTSGRWGGELFF

size: NA
J: TRBJ1-5
D: TRBD1
V: TRBV7-6
DNA: TGTGCCAGCAGCTCAACGACAGGGTATAGCAATCAGCCCCAGCATTTT
CDR3: CASSSTTGYSNQPQHF

size: NA
J: TRBJ1-4
D: TRBD1
V: TRBV7-7
DNA: TGTGCTAGCAGCCCGTTCGGGACAGGTGAAAAACTGTTTTTT
CDR3: CASSPFGTGEKLFF

size: few
J: TRBJ2-1
D: TRBD1
V: TRBV19
DNA: TGTGCCAGTAAAAGAGGGGGCCCGTACAATGAGCAGTTCTTC
CDR3: CASKRGGPYNEQFF

size: NA
J: TRBJ1-6
D: NA
V: TRBV5-1
DNA: TGCGCCAGCAGCGACTACAATAATTCACCCCTCCACTTT
CDR3: CASSDYNNSPLHF

size: NA
J: TRBJ2-7
D: NA
V: TRBV6-1
DNA: TGTGCCAGCAGTGAAGCAATCAGGCCCGAGCAGTACTTC
CDR3: CASSEAIRPEQYF

size: NA
J: TRBJ2-2
D: NA
V: TRBV27
DNA: TGTGCCAGCAGAGGTTGGAAGGGGGAGCTGTTTTTT
CDR3: CASRGWKGELFF

size: NA
J: TRBJ1-1
D: TRBD1
V: TRBV14
DNA: TGTGCCAGCAGCCAAGATCAGGGACAGGCCCTAGTGAACACTGAAGCTTTCTTT
CDR3: CASSQDQGQALVNTEAFF

size: NA
J: TRBJ2-2
D: NA
V: TRBV11-1
DNA: TGTGCCAGCAGCAACAGAGACACCGGGGAGCTGTTTTTT
CDR3: CASSNRDTGELFF

size: NA
J: TRBJ2-3
D: TRBD1
V: TRBV4-1
DNA: TGCGCCAGCAGCCAAGGACAGGGTAAGGATACGCAGTATTTT
CDR3: CASSQGQGKDTQYF

size: NA
J: TRBJ2-3
D: NA
V: TRBV7-6
DNA: TGTGCCAGCAGCCGGCGCACAGATACGCAGTATTTT
CDR3: CASSRRTDTQYF

size: NA
J: TRBJ2-3
D: NA
V: TRBV7-2
DNA: TGTGCCAGCAGCTTAAGGCTAGCGATCACAGATACGCAGTATTTT
CDR3: CASSLRLAITDTQYF

size: NA
J: TRBJ2-2
D: TRBD1
V: TRBV11-3
DNA: TGTGCCAGCAGCCCGGGACAGGGATATGGCGGGGAGCTGTTTTTT
CDR3: CASSPGQGYGGELFF

size: NA
J: TRBJ1-1
D: NA
V: TRBV2
DNA: TGTGCCAGCAAGGCTCTTCAGGGTGGGACTGAAGCTTTCTTT
CDR3: CASKALQGGTEAFF

size: NA
J: TRBJ2-2
D: NA
V: TRBV10-3
DNA: TGTGCCATCAGTGAGTCAGGTACCGGGGAGCTGTTTTTT
CDR3: CAISESGTGELFF

size: once
J: TRBJ2-1
D: NA
V: TRBV29-1
DNA: TGCAGCGGAGGTGCGGGCGACCTTGAGCAGTTCTTC
CDR3: CSGGAGDLEQFF

size: few
J: TRBJ2-5
D: NA
V: TRBV7-6
DNA: TGTGCCAGCAGTAAACTAGGGGAGGAGGAAGAGACCCAGTACTTC
CDR3: CASSKLGEEEETQYF

size: NA
J: TRBJ1-5
D: NA
V: TRBV5-5
DNA: TGTGCCAGCAGTACAGGTACCGGTCAGCCCCAGCATTTT
CDR3: CASSTGTGQPQHF

size: NA
J: TRBJ2-1
D: NA
V: TRBV25-1
DNA: TGTGCCAGCACCGAAGGGGGTTGGGTAAATGAGCAGTTCTTC
CDR3: CASTEGGWVNEQFF

size: NA
J: TRBJ2-1
D: TRBD1
V: TRBV7-3
DNA: TGTGCCAGCAGCTCAGACCGGGACAGGGCAGGTTCGGAGCAGTTCTTC
CDR3: CASSSDRDRAGSEQFF

size: NA
J: TRBJ2-7
D: TRBD2
V: TRBV4-1
DNA: TGCGCCAGCAGCCCCGAGGGGACTAGCGGATACGAGCAGTACTTC
CDR3: CASSPEGTSGYEQYF

size: NA
J: TRBJ2-7
D: NA
V: TRBV28
DNA: TGTGCCAGCAGTTTCAGCGGCGGGGACGAGCAGTACTTC
CDR3: CASSFSGGDEQYF

size: few
J: TRBJ2-1
D: NA
V: TRBV29-1
DNA: TGCAGCGGTGGGACCCAAGCAGACAATGAGCAGTTCTTC
CDR3: CSGGTQADNEQFF

size: NA
J: TRBJ2-3
D: NA
V: TRBV9
DNA: TGTGCCAGCACCCCACGGGTGCAGGGCAGCACAGATACGCAGTATTTT
CDR3: CASTPRVQGSTDTQYF

size: NA
J: TRBJ2-1
D: NA
V: TRBV7-9
DNA: TGTGCCAGCAGCGACTATGTGGGTGAGCAGTTCTTC
CDR3: CASSDYVGEQFF

size: NA
J: TRBJ2-2
D: NA
V: TRBV5-6
DNA: TGTGCCAGCAGCACAAGGGGTGGCGGGGAGCTGTTTTTT
CDR3: CASSTRGGGELFF

size: NA
J: TRBJ2-2
D: TRBD1
V: TRBV7-3
DNA: TGTGCCAGCAGTTCCTACAGGGGTACCGGGGAGCTGTTTTTT
CDR3: CASSSYRGTGELFF

size: once
J: TRBJ2-1
D: NA
V: TRBV19
DNA: TGTGCCAGTAGTATGACTAGTCATGAGCAGTTCTTC
CDR3: CASSMTSHEQFF

size: NA
J: TRBJ2-1
D: NA
V: TRBV28
DNA: TGTGCCAGCAGCTATTCGACACTCGCCAATGAGCAGTTCTTC
CDR3: CASSYSTLANEQFF

size: once
J: TRBJ2-7
D: NA
V: TRBV9
DNA: TGTGCCAGCAGCGTAGAGCAGGGTTACGAGCAGTACTTC
CDR3: CASSVEQGYEQYF